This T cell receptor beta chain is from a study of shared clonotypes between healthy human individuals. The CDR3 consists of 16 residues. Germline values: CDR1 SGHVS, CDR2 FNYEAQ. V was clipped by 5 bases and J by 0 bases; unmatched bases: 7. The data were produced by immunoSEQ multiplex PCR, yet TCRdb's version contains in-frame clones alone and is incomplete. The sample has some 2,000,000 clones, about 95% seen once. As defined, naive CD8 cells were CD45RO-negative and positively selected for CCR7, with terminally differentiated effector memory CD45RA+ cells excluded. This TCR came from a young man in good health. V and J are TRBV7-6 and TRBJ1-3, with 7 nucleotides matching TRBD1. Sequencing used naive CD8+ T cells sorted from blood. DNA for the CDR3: TGTGCCAGCAGCCCCCGGGACAGAATCTCTGGAAACACCATATATTTT. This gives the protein CASSPRDRISGNTIYF.